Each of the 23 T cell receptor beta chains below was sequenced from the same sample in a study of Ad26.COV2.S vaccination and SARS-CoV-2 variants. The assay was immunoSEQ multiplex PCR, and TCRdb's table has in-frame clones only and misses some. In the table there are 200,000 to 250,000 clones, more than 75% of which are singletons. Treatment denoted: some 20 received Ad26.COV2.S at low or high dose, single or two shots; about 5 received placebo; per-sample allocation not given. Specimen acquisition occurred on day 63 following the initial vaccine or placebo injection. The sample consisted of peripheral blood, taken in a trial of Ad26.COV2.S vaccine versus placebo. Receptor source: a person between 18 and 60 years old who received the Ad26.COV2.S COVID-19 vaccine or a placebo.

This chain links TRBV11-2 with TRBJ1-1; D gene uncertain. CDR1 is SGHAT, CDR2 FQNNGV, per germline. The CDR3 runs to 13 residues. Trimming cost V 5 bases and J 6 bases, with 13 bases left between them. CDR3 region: CASSPSGRAEAFF. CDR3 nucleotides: TGTGCCAGCAGCCCCTCAGGCCGGGCTGAAGCTTTCTTT.

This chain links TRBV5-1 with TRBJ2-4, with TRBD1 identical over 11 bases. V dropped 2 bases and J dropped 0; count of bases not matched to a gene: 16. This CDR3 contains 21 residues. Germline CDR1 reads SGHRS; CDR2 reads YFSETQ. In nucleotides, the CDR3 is TGCGCCAGCAGCTTTACGGGACAGGGGGAGTCTCTGGAAATAGCCAAAAACATTCAGTACTTC. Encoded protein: CASSFTGQGESLEIAKNIQYF.

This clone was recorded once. The CDR3 loop is CASSVEWTGGTYEQYF. CDR3 DNA: TGTGCCAGCAGCGTAGAATGGACAGGGGGAACCTACGAGCAGTACTTC. The genes are TRBV9 and TRBJ2-7, with 10 bases that match TRBD1. There are 16 residues in the CDR3. Germline CDR1 reads SGDLS; CDR2 reads YYNGEE. V shed 0 bases, J shed 2 bases, and the junction held 5 bases outside the gene matches.

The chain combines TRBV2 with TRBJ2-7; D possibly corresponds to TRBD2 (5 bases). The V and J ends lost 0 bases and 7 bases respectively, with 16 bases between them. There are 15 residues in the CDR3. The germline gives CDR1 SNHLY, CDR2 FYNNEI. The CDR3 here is CASSEAEKGRGEQYF. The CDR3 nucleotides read TGTGCCAGCAGTGAAGCTGAGAAAGGAAGAGGGGAGCAGTACTTC. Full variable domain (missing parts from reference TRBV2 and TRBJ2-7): EPEVTQTPSHQVTQMGQEVILRCVPISNHLYFYWYRQILGQKVEFLVSFYNNEISEKSEIFDDQFSVERPDGSNFTLKIRSTKLEDSAMYFCASSEAEKGRGEQYFGPGTRLTVT.

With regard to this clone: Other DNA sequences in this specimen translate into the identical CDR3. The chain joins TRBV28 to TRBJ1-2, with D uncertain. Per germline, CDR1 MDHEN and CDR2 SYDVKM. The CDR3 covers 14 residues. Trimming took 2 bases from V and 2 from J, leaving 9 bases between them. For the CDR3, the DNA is TGTGCCAGCAGTTTAGGCGGGTCAAACTATGGCTACACCTTC. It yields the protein CASSLGGSNYGYTF.

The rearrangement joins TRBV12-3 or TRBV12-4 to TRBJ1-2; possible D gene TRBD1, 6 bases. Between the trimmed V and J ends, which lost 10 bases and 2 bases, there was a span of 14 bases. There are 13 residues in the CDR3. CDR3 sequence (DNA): TGTGCCACCGAGGACAGATTCAACTATGGCTACACCTTC. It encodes CATEDRFNYGYTF.

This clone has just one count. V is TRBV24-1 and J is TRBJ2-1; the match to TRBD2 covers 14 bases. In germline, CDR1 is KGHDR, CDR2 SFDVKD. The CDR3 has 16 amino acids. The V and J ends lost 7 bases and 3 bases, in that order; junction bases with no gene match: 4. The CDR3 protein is CATRGLAGDGYNEQFF. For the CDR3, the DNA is TGTGCCACCAGGGGACTAGCGGGAGACGGCTACAATGAGCAGTTCTTC.

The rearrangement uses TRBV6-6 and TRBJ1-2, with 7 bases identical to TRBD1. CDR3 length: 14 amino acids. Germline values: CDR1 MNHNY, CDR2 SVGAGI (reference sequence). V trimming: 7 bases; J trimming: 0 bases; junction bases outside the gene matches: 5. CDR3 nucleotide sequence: TGTGCCAGCACCCAGGGACAGCCTAACTATGGCTACACCTTC. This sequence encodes CASTQGQPNYGYTF.

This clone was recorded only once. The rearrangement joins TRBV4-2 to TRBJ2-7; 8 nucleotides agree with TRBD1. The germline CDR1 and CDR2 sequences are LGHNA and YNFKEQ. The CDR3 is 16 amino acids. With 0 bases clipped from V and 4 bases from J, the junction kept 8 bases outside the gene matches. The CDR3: CASSQDEGQGDYEQYF. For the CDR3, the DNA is TGTGCCAGCAGCCAAGATGAAGGACAGGGAGATTACGAGCAGTACTTC.

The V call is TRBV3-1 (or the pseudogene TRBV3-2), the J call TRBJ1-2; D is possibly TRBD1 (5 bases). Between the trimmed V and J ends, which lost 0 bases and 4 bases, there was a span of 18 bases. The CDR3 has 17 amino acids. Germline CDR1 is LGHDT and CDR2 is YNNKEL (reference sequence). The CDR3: CASSQDVGTRRGYGYTF. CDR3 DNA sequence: TGTGCCAGCAGCCAAGATGTAGGGACCCGAAGAGGCTATGGCTACACCTTC.

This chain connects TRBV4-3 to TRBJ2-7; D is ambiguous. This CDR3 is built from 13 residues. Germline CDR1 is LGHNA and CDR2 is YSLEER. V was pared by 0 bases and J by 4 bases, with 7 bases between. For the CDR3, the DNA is TGCGCCAGCAGCCAAGAACGGCATTACGAGCAGTACTTC. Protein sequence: CASSQERHYEQYF.

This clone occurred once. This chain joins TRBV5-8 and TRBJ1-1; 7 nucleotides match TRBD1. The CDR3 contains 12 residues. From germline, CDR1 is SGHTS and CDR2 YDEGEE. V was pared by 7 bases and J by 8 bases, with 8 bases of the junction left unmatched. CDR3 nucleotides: TGTGCCAGCTCGCAGGGGGTTTTAGAAGCTTTCTTT. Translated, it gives CASSQGVLEAFF.

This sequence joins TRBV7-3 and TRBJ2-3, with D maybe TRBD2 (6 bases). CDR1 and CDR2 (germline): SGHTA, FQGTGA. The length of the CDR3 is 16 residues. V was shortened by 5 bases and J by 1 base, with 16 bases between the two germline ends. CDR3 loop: CASSLAGSSGTDTQYF. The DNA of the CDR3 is TGTGCCAGCAGCCTGGCGGGGAGCTCCGGCACAGATACGCAGTATTTT.

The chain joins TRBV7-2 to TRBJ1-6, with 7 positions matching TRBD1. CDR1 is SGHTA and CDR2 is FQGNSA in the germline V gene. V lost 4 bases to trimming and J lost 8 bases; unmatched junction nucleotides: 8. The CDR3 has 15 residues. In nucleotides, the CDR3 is TGTGCCAGCAGCTCGTCAACAGGGGTGCATTCACCCCTCCACTTT. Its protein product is CASSSSTGVHSPLHF.

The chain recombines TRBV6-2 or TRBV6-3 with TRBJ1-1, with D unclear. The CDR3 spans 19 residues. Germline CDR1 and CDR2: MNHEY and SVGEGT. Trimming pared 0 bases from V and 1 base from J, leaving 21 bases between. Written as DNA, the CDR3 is TGTGCCAGCAGTTACTCGATATCCAGCCCCTCGGCGAGGAACACTGAAGCTTTCTTT. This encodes CASSYSISSPSARNTEAFF.

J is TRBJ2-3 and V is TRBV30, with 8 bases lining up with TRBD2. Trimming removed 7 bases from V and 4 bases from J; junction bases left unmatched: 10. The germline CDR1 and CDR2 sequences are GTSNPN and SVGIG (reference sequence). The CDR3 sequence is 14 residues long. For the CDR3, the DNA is TGTGCCTTGGCCAGCGGGAGTAGGGCAGATACGCAGTATTTT. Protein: CALASGSRADTQYF.

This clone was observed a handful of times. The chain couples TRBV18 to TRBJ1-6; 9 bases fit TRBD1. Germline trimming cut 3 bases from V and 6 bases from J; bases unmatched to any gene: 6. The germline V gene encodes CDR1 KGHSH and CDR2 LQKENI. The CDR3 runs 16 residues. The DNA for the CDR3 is TGTGCCAGCTCACCTCGGACAGGGGAGAGTAATTCACCCCTCCACTTT. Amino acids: CASSPRTGESNSPLHF.

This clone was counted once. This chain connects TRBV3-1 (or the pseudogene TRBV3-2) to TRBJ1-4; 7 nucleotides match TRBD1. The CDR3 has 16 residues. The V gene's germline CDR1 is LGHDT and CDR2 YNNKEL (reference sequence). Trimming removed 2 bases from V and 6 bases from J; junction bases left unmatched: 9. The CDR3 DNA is TGTGCCAGCAGCCAACGGGACAGCGGAGCCTATGAAAAACTGTTTTTT. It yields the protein CASSQRDSGAYEKLFF.

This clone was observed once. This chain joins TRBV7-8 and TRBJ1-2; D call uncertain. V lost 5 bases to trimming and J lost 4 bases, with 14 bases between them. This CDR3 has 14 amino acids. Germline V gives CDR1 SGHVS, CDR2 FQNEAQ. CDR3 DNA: TGTGCCAGCAGCCCTGAAAGGGTCCCCTATGGCTACACCTTC. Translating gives CASSPERVPYGYTF.

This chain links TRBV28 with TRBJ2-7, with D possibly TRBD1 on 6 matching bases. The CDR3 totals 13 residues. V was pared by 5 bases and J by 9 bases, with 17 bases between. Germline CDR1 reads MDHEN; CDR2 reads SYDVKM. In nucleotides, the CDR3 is TGTGCCAGCAGTCCGCCACAGGGTACAGTGCAGTACTTC. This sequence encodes CASSPPQGTVQYF.

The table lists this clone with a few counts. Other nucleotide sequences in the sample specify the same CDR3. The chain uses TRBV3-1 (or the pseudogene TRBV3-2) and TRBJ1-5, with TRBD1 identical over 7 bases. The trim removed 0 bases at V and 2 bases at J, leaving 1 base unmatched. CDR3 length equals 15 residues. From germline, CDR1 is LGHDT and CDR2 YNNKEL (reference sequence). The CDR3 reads CASSQEQGRNQPQHF. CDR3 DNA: TGTGCCAGCAGCCAAGAACAGGGGCGCAATCAGCCCCAGCATTTT.

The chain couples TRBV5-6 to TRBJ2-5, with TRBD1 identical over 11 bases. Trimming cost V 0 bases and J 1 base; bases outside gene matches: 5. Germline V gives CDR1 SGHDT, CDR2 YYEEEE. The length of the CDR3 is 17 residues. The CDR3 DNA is TGTGCCAGCAGCTTGGAGGGACAGGGGGTTTTCCAAGAGACCCAGTACTTC. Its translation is CASSLEGQGVFQETQYF.

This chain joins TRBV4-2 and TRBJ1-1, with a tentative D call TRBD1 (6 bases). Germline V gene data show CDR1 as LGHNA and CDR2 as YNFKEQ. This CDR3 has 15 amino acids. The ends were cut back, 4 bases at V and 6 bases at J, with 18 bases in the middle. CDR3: CASSRPDTPGAEAFF. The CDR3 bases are TGTGCCAGCAGCCGGCCGGACACTCCAGGGGCTGAAGCTTTCTTT.